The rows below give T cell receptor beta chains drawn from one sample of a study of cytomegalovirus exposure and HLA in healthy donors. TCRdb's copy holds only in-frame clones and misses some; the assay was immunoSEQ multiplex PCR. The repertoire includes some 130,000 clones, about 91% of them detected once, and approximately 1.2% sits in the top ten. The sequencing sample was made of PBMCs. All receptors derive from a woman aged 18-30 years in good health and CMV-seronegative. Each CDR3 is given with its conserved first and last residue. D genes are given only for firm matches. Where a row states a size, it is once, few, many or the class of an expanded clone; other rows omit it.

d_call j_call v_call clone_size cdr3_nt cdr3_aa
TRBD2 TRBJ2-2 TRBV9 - TGTGCCAGCAGCGCACCGGGGGGGTCGTCCACCGGGGAGCTGTTTTTT CASSAPGGSSTGELFF
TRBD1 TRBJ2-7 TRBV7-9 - TGTGCCAGCAGCTCCCCAGGGACAGGGTACTACGAGCAGTACTTC CASSSPGTGYYEQYF
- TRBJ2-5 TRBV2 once TGTGCCAGCAGGGCGGACTACACGTCGACCCAGTACTTC CASRADYTSTQYF
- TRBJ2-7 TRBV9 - TGTGCCAGCAGCCCGGACAGAGACTACGAGCAGTACTTC CASSPDRDYEQYF
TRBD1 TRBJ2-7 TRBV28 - TGTGCCAGCACCGGGATAGGGGGCCCATCCTACGAGCAGTACTTC CASTGIGGPSYEQYF
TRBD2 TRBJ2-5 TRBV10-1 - TGCGCCAGCAGTGCCGGACTAGACGAGACCCAGTACTTC CASSAGLDETQYF
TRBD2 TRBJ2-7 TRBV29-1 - TGCAGCGTTGTGACGGGGGGGGGCTCCTACGAGCAGTACTTC CSVVTGGGSYEQYF
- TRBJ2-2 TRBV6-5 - TGTGCCAGCAGTTATCGCACCGGGGAGCTGTTTTTT CASSYRTGELFF
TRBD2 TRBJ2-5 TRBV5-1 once TGCGCCAGCAGTTCGCGGGGGGCGGACCAAGAGACCCAGTACTTC CASSSRGADQETQYF
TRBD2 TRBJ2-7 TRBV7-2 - TGTGCCAGCAGCTTAATAGGCGGGGGATACGAGCAGTACTTC CASSLIGGGYEQYF
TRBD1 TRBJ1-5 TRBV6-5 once TGTGCCAGCAGTCGACAGGGGGCCAATCAGCCCCAGCATTTT CASSRQGANQPQHF
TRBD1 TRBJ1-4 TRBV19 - TGTGCCAGTAAATTGGACAGGAGTGACGAAAAACTGTTTTTT CASKLDRSDEKLFF
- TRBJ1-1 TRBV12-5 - TGTGCTAGTGGTTTGGAGCCGGGGACTGAAGCTTTCTTT CASGLEPGTEAFF
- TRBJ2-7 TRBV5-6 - TGTGCCAGCAGCTTGAGGCAGGGGCGCTACGAGCAGTACTTC CASSLRQGRYEQYF
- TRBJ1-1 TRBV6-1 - TGTGCCAGCAGTGAAGCAGTGGCGGGGAGCACTGAAGCTTTCTTT CASSEAVAGSTEAFF
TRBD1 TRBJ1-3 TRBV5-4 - TGTGCCAGCAGCCCCGGTCCCATTTACGGGACAGCCTCTGGAAACACCATATATTTT CASSPGPIYGTASGNTIYF
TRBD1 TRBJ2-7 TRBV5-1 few TGCGCCAGCAGGTTCGGGACAGAACAAGTCGGGGAGTACTTC CASRFGTEQVGEYF
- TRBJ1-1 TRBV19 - TGTGCCAGTAGCCCCAGCGACAGGCACACTGAAGCTTTCTTT CASSPSDRHTEAFF
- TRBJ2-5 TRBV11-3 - TGTGCCAGCAGCACGACTTATCAAGAGACCCAGTACTTC CASSTTYQETQYF
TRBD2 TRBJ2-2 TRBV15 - TGTGCCACCAGCAGAGACCCTATAGCGGGGGCTAGAGTCGTAACCGGGGAGCTGTTTTTT CATSRDPIAGARVVTGELFF
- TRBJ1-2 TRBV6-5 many TGTGCCAGCAGTTTCAAATTTACTGGAGACTATGGCTACACCTTC CASSFKFTGDYGYTF
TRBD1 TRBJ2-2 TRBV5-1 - TGCGCCAGCAGCCGAAGCTATACAGGGGGCTCACCCACCGGGGAGCTGTTTTTT CASSRSYTGGSPTGELFF
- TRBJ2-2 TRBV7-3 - TGTGCCAGCAGCAGAACCGGGACACACACCGGGGAGCTGTTTTTT CASSRTGTHTGELFF
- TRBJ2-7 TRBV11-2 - TGTGCCAGCAGCTTAGGCGGGGACTCCTACGAGCAGTACTTC CASSLGGDSYEQYF
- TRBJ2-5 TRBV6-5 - TGTGCCAGCAGTTCCCGGACAGTTAAAGAGACCCAGTACTTC CASSSRTVKETQYF
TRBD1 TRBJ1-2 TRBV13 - TGTGCCAGCAGTTTAGGGACAGGGGGTTATGGCTACACCTTC CASSLGTGGYGYTF
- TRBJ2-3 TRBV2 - TGTGCCAGCAGTGTGAACCAAGCCCCAGATACGCAGTATTTT CASSVNQAPDTQYF
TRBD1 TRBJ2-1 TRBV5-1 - TGCGCCAGCAGCTCCCAGGGGGCCAGCTCCTACAATGAGCAGTTCTTC CASSSQGASSYNEQFF
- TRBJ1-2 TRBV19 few TGTGCCAGTAGTATAGCAGAAGATGGCTACACCTTC CASSIAEDGYTF
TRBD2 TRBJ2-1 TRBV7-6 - TGTGCCAGCAGCTCGGGACTAGACAATTTTAACAATGAGCAGTTCTTC CASSSGLDNFNNEQFF
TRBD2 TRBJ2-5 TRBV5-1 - TGCGCCAGCAGCTTGGTGCCTAGCGGGGGCCTGTACCAAGAGACCCAGTACTTC CASSLVPSGGLYQETQYF
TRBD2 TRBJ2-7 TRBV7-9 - TGTGCCAGCGAGCGGGGGGGCGACTCCTACGAGCAGTACTTC CASERGGDSYEQYF
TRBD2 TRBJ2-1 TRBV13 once TGTGCCAGCAGCTTAGGCCGGACTAGCGGGTACAATGAGCAGTTCTTC CASSLGRTSGYNEQFF
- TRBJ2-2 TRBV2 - TGTGCCAGCAGAAAGGACAGCGAGGCCGGCACCGGGGAGCTGTTTTTT CASRKDSEAGTGELFF
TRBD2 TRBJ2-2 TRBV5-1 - TGCGCCAGCAGCTTTAGGGCGGGGGACACCGGGGAGCTGTTTTTT CASSFRAGDTGELFF
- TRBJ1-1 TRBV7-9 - TGTGCCAGCAGCTTTGTTGGGGCGTTGGGCACTGAAGCTTTCTTT CASSFVGALGTEAFF
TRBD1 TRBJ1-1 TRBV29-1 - TGCAGCGTTGAAAGATCCAGGGGGGTGGGAGCTTTCTTT CSVERSRGVGAFF
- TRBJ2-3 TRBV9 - TGTGCCAGCAGCACAAGACAGGGCACAGATACGCAGTATTTT CASSTRQGTDTQYF
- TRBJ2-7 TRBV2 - TGTGCCAGCAGTGAAGGGCAGGGCGGCGAGCAGTACTTC CASSEGQGGEQYF
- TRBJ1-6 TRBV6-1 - TGTGCCAGCAGTGAGCAGTTGCGGAATTCACCCCTCCACTTT CASSEQLRNSPLHF
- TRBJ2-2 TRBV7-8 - TGTGCCAGCAGCTTCCCGGGACTAAGGGGGGCCGGGGAGCTGTTTTTT CASSFPGLRGAGELFF
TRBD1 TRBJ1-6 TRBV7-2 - TGTGCCAGCAGCTTAGATGGGACAGGGTACAATTCACCCCTCCACTTT CASSLDGTGYNSPLHF
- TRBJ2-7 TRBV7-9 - TGTGCCAGCAGCCCCCGAGGTCAATTTTTCTACGAGCAGTACTTC CASSPRGQFFYEQYF
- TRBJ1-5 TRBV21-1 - TGTGCCAGCAGCAAATTTAGATATAGCAATCAGCCCCAGCATTTT CASSKFRYSNQPQHF
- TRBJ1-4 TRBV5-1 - TGCGCCAGCAGCTTAAGAGACGTCGGGGATTATGAAAAACTGTTTTTT CASSLRDVGDYEKLFF